Presented here are 13 T cell receptor beta chains from one specimen sequenced in a study of regulatory T cells in long-lasting Graves disease. The time point was: persistent/refractory GD, antithyroid drugs over 5 years with positive TRAb. PBMCs were the source of the RNA used for TCR sequencing. CDR3 regions were amplified by Arm-PCR using iRepertoire HTBI primers to build TCR beta libraries. TCRdb recomputed calls from the multiplex PCR reads with MiXCR, one row per CDR3 protein. The profile shows about 340,000 distinct CDR3 sequences, around 20% of them singletons. Sequencing used peripheral blood mononuclear cells (PBMCs), obtained when the disease was refractory, from a patient treated with antithyroid drugs. The receptor set was obtained from a female donor with Graves disease.

In this sample, this clonotype turned up many times. V is TRBV30 and J is TRBJ2-5, with no clear D. Germline-derived CDR1 and CDR2 are GTSNPN and SVGIG (reference sequence). The CDR3 runs 13 residues. V was cut by 0 bases and J by 3 bases, with 8 bases left in between. DNA of the CDR3: TGTGCCTGGAGTGTACGGGTGAAAGAGACCCAGTACTTC. The encoded protein is CAWSVRVKETQYF.

This clonotype was detected once. The CDR3 loop reads CATSDSDRGNTGELFF. For the CDR3, the DNA is TGTGCCACCAGTGATTCCGACAGGGGAAACACCGGGGAGCTGTTTTTT. The chain links TRBV24-1 to TRBJ2-2, with 8 bases fitting TRBD1. With 2 bases clipped from V and 2 bases from J, the junction kept 3 bases outside the gene matches. Germline V CDR1 and CDR2: KGHDR, SFDVKD. The CDR3 has 16 residues.

This clonotype was detected many times. The genes are TRBV24-1 and TRBJ1-5, with TRBD1 matching 9 bases. V lost 5 bases to trimming and J lost 2 bases; unmatched junction nucleotides: 6. CDR1 is KGHDR, CDR2 SFDVKD, per germline. CDR3 size: 16 residues. The CDR3 bases are TGTGCCACCAGTGGCGCGGACAGGGGTGGCAATCAGCCCCAGCATTTT. It yields the protein CATSGADRGGNQPQHF.

Notes on this clonotype: Being one base from a much bigger clone, this may be a read error. The V call is TRBV5-1, the J call TRBJ2-2; D gene uncertain. V lost 2 bases and J lost 9, with 8 bases in between. CDR3 length: 12 amino acids. Germline CDR1 is SGHRS and CDR2 is YFSETQ. DNA for the CDR3: TGCGCCAGCAGCTTTGAGGCCAGGGAGCTGTTTTTT. It translates to CASSFEARELFF.

This clonotype was found once. This chain uses TRBV5-1 with TRBJ2-3; D is ambiguous. The CDR3 is 14 residues long. The V end was cut by 1 base, the J end by 6 bases, with 12 bases between. The germline V gene encodes CDR1 SGHRS and CDR2 YFSETQ. The CDR3 DNA sequence: TGCGCCAGCAGCTTGTGGCCCTCTGGGGATACGCAGTATTTT. Its translation: CASSLWPSGDTQYF.

On this clonotype: Given a much more abundant clone one base away, this may be a read error. Written as DNA, the CDR3 is TGTGCCAGCAGCTTAGAGGGGGGTCCCTACGAGCAGTACTTC. Protein: CASSLEGGPYEQYF. The chain has TRBV7-8 and TRBJ2-7; D is perhaps TRBD1 or TRBD2 (6 bases each). Germline values: CDR1 SGHVS, CDR2 FQNEAQ. The CDR3 contains 14 residues. V dropped 1 base and J dropped 2 bases, with 9 bases sitting between them.

The rearrangement joins TRBV18 to TRBJ2-7; tentative D call: TRBD2 (6 bases). The CDR3 runs to 16 residues. The germline gives CDR1 KGHSH, CDR2 LQKENI. V was cut by 3 bases and J by 5 bases, with 20 bases left in between. The CDR3: CASSPVEMGGNHEQYF. DNA for the CDR3: TGTGCCAGCTCACCGGTTGAAATGGGCGGGAACCACGAGCAGTACTTC.

A few counts support this clonotype. This CDR3 is CASSWHLTGVKNTEAFF. The DNA for the CDR3 is TGTGCCAGCAGTTGGCATCTCACAGGGGTAAAGAACACTGAAGCTTTCTTT. The gene calls are TRBV28 and TRBJ1-1, with 7 nucleotides matching TRBD1. The CDR3 runs to 17 residues. V lost 4 bases, J lost 1 base, and 12 bases stayed unmatched. Per germline, CDR1 MDHEN and CDR2 SYDVKM.

The J gene is TRBJ2-5, the V gene TRBV28; 7 bases match TRBD2. The end of the DNA aligns better with TRBJ2-1, so the J call may be wrong. Germline V CDR1 and CDR2: MDHEN, SYDVKM. This CDR3 is built from 17 residues. The CDR3 sequence is CASSGLRDYPFRNEQFF. The CDR3 DNA is TGTGCCAGCAGTGGGTTAAGGGACTACCCTTTTCGAAATGAGCAGTTCTTC.

This clonotype was recorded at least ten times. V and J are TRBV12-3 or TRBV12-4 and TRBJ2-5; 10 bases are a match to TRBD1. CDR3 size: 16 residues. J gave up 4 bases and V 2 bases, and 7 bases lay outside the gene matches. CDR3 sequence (DNA): TGTGCCAGCAGTTTACCCGACAGGGGGCTGGGAGAGACCCAGTACTTC. Protein product: CASSLPDRGLGETQYF.

This chain joins TRBV19 and TRBJ1-2, with 7 nucleotides matching TRBD1. The germline gives CDR1 LNHDA, CDR2 SQIVND (reference sequence). CDR3 size: 14 residues. V shed 6 bases, J shed 4 bases, and the junction held 8 bases outside the gene matches. The CDR3 loop is CASRSRDRPYGYTF. In DNA form, the CDR3 reads TGTGCCAGTAGGAGCCGGGACAGACCCTATGGCTACACCTTC.

This clonotype was observed at least ten times. One end of the junction is discordant with germline, which a read error may explain. The V gene is TRBV10-3, the J gene TRBJ1-1, with 7 bases identical to TRBD1. This CDR3 spans 14 amino acids. The germline gives CDR1 ENHRY, CDR2 SYGVKD. The CDR3 sequence: CAISSLDRNSEAFF. In DNA form, the CDR3 reads TGTGCCATCAGTAGCCTGGACAGGAACAGTGAAGCTTTCTTT.

This clonotype was seen ten or more times. The V and J genes are TRBV15 and TRBJ1-2, with 8 bases matching TRBD1. Looked up from germline, CDR1 is LNHNV and CDR2 is YYDKDF (reference sequence). The CDR3 is 15 residues long. The V segment lost 9 bases and the J segment 6 bases; nucleotides outside the gene matches: 15. Written as DNA, the CDR3 is TGTGCCACTCAACAGGCAGGGGGCCAGAGTCATGGCTACACCTTC. It encodes CATQQAGGQSHGYTF.